This TCR beta chain was recovered during a study of T cells in Graves' hyperthyroidism and ophthalmopathy. This clonotype was detected only a few times. The antigen is not known. Regarding the study as a whole: Blood also contained most expanded thyroid clonotypes above 0.001.

Authors of the study amplified TCR beta CDR3 regions from RNA transcripts. A set of HTBI primers served as the primers for a first-round RT-PCR of the TCR CDR3. TCRdb called the multiplex PCR reads again in MiXCR, with one record for every CDR3 protein. Among roughly 840,000 distinct CDR3 sequences listed, about two fifths were seen once. Germline CDR1 is MNHNY and CDR2 is SVGAGI (reference sequence). With 5 bases removed from V and 0 bases from J, the gap between germline ends came to 14 bases. The CDR3 is 17 amino acids. The receptor comes from a young man with Graves' hyperthyroidism. What was sequenced was blood. The chain joins TRBV6-6 to TRBJ2-6, with D tentatively TRBD1 (6 bases). The CDR3 region is CASSNRVDFSGANVLTF. CDR3 sequence (DNA): TGTGCCAGCAGTAACAGGGTCGACTTCTCTGGGGCCAACGTCCTGACTTTC.